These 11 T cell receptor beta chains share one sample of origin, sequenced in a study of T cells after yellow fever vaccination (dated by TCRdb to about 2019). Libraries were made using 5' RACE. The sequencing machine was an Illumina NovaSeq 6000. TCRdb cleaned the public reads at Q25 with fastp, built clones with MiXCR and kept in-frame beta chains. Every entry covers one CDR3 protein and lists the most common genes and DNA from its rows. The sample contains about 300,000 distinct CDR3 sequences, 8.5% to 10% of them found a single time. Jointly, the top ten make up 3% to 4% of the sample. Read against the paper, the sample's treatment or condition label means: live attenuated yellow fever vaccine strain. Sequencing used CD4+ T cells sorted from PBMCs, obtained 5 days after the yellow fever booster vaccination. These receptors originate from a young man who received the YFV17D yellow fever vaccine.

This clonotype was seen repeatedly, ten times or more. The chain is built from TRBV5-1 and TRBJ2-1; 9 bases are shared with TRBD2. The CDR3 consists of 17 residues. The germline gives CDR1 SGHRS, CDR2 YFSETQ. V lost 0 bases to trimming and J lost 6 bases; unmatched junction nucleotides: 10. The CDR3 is CASSLVSRTSVVNEQFF. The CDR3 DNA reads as TGCGCCAGCAGCTTGGTGAGCAGGACTAGCGTAGTCAATGAGCAGTTCTTC.

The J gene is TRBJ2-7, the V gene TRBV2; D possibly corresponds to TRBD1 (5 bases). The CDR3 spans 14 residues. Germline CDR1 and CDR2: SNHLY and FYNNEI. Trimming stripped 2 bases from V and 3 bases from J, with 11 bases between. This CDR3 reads CASSELRQIYEQYV. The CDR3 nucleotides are TGTGCCAGCAGTGAACTGAGACAGATCTACGAGCAGTACGTC.

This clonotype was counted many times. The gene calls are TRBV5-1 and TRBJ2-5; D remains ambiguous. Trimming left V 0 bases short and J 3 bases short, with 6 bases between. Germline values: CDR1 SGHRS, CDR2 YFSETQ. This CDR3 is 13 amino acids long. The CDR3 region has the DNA TGCGCCAGCAGCTTGGATTGGGAAGAGACCCAGTACTTC. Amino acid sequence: CASSLDWEETQYF.

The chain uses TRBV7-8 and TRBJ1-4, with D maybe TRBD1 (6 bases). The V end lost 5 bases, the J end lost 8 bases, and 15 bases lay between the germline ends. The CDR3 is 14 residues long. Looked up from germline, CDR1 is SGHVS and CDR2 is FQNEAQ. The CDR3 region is CASSPQGQREKLFF. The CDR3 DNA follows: TGTGCCAGCAGCCCTCAGGGGCAAAGGGAAAAACTGTTTTTT.

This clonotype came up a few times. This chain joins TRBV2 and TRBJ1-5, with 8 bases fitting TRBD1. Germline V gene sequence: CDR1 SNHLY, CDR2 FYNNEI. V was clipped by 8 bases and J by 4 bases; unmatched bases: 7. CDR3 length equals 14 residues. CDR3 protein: CASGNRGRNQPQHF. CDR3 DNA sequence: TGTGCCAGCGGGAACAGGGGGAGGAATCAGCCCCAGCATTTT.

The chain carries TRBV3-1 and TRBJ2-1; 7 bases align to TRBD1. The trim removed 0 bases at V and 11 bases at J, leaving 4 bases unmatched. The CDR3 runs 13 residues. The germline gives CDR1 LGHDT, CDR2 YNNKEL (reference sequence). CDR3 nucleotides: TGTGCCAGCAGCCAAGAGGGACAGATAAAGCAGTTCTTC. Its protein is CASSQEGQIKQFF.

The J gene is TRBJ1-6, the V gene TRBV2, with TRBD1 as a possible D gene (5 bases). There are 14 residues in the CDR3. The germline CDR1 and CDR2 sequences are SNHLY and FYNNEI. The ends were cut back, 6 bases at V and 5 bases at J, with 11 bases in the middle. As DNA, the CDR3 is TGTGCCAGCAGGCTGACAGTCAATAATTCACCCCTCCACTTT. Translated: CASRLTVNNSPLHF.

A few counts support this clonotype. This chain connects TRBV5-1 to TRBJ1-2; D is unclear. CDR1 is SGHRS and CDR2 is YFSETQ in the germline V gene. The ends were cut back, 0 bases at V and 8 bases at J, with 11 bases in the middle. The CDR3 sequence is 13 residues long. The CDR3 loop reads CASSLVALSGYTF. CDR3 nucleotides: TGCGCCAGCAGCTTGGTTGCTCTCTCCGGCTACACCTTC.

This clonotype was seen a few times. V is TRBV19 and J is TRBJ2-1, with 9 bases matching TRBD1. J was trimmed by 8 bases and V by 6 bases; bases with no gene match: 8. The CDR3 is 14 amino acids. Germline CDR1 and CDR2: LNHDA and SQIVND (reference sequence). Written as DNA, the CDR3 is TGTGCCAGTAGCCTCGATCGGACAGGGGATGAGCAGTTCTTC. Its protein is CASSLDRTGDEQFF. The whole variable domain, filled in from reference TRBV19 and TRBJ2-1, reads DGGITQSPKYLFRKEGQNVTLSCEQNLNHDAMYWYRQDPGQGLRLIYYSQIVNDFQKGDIAEGYSVSREKKESFPLTVTSAQKNPTAFYLCASSLDRTGDEQFFGPGTRLTVL.

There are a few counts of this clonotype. CDR3 sequence: CASSLGGLRIYGYTF. The DNA for the CDR3 is TGCGCCAGCAGCTTAGGGGGGCTTAGGATCTATGGCTACACCTTC. The chain recombines TRBV5-1 with TRBJ1-2, with a weak D call TRBD1 (6 bases). This CDR3 region has 15 residues. Germline CDR1 SGHRS, CDR2 YFSETQ. Trimming took off 2 bases at V and 4 bases at J, with 15 bases between the two ends.

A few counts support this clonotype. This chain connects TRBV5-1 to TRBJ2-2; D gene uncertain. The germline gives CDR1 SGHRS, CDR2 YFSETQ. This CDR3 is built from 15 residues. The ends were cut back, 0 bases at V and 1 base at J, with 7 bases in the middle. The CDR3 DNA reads TGCGCCAGCAGCTTGGTGAAAGGGAACACCGGGGAGCTGTTTTTT. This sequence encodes CASSLVKGNTGELFF.